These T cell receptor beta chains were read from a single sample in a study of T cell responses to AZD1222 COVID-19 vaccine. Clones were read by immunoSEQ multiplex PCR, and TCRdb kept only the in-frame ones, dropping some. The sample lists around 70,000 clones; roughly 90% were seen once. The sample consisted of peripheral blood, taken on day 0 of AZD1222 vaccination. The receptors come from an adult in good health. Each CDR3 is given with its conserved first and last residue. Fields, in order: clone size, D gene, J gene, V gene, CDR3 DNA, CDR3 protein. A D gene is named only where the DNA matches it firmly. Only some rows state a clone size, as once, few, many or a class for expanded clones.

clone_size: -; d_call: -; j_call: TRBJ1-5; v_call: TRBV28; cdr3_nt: TGTGCCAGCAGTTTATCGGGTCTAAATCAGCCCCAGCATTTT; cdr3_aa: CASSLSGLNQPQHF
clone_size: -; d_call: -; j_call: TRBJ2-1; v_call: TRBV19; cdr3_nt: TGTGCCAGTAGTATGGAACATCTACTCTCCTACAATGAGCAGTTCTTC; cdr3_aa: CASSMEHLLSYNEQFF
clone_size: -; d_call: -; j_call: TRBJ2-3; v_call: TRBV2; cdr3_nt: TGTGCCAGCAGTGTCAGCACAGATACGCAGTATTTT; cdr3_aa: CASSVSTDTQYF
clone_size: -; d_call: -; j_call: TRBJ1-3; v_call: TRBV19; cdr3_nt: TGTGCCAGTAGTATGATCCTGTCCAGAGCCTCTGGAAACACCATATATTTT; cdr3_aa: CASSMILSRASGNTIYF
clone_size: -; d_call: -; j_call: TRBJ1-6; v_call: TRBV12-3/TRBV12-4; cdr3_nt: TGTGCCAGCAGCCTGACGGCTAGTTCACCCCTCCACTTT; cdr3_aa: CASSLTASSPLHF
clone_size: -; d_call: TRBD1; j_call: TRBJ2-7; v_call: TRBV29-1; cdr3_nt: TGCAGCGTCGATTCCCTTGACAGGGGATCCTACGAGCAGTACTTC; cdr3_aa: CSVDSLDRGSYEQYF
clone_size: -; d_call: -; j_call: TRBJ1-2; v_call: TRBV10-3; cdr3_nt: TGTGCCATCAGTGAGTCGGGCGGAGTCTATGGCTACACCTTC; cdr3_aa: CAISESGGVYGYTF
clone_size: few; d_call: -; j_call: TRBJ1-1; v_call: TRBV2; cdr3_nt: TGTGCCAGCAGGGCAGGCAGACCATACACTGAAGCTTTCTTT; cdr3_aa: CASRAGRPYTEAFF
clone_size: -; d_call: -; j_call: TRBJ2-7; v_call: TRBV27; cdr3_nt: TGTGCCAGCAGTTTTTACGGAACCTACGAGCAGTACTTC; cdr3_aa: CASSFYGTYEQYF
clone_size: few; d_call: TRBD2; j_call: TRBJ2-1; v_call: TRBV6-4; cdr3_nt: TGTGCCAGCAGCTCCTGGACTAGCGGCGATTACAATGAGCAGTTCTTC; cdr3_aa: CASSSWTSGDYNEQFF
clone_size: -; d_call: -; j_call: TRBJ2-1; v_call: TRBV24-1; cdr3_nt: TGTGCCACCAGTGATCGGGAAAACTCCTACAATGAGCAGTTCTTC; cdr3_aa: CATSDRENSYNEQFF
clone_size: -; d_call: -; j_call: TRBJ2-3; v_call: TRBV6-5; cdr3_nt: TGTGCCAGCAGAACCACTCTAGATACGCAGTATTTT; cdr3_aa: CASRTTLDTQYF
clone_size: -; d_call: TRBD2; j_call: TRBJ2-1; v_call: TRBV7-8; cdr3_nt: TGTGCCAGCAGCCCGACTAGCGGGAGTGGCACTGAGCAGTTCTTC; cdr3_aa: CASSPTSGSGTEQFF
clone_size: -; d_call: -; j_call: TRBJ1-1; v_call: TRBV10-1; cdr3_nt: TGCGCCAGCAGTGAGTCCAACACTGAAGCTTTCTTT; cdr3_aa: CASSESNTEAFF
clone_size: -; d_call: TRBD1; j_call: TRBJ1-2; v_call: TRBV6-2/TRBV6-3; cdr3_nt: TGTGCCAGCAGTGGACAGGGGAGCTATGGCTACACCTTC; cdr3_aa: CASSGQGSYGYTF
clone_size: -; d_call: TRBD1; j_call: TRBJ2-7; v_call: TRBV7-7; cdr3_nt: TGTGCCAGCAGCCCGAGCCCCCGACAGGGAATCTACGAGCAGTACTTC; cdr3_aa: CASSPSPRQGIYEQYF
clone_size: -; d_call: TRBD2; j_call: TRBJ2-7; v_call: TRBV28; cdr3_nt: TGTGCCAGCAGTTCAGGACTAGCGGAATTCTACGAGCAGTACTTC; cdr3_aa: CASSSGLAEFYEQYF